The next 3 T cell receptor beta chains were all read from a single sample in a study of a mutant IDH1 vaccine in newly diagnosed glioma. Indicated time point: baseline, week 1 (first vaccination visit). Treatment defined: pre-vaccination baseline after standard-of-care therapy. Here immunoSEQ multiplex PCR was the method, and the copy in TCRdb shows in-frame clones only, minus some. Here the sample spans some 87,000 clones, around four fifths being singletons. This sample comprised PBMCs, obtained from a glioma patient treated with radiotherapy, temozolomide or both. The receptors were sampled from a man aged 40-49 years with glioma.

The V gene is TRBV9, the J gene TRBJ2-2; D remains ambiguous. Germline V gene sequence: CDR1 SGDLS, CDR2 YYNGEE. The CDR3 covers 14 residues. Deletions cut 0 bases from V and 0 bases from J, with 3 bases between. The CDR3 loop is CASSVVTNTGELFF. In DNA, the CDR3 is TGTGCCAGCAGCGTAGTAACGAACACCGGGGAGCTGTTTTTT.

The CDR3 region is CASSKEGAGGASTGELFF. In DNA, the CDR3 is TGTGCCAGCAGCAAAGAGGGAGCGGGAGGCGCGAGCACCGGGGAGCTGTTTTTT. The chain is built from TRBV21-1 and TRBJ2-2; the D call in the table, TRBD2, was not verified against the DNA. TRBV21-1 is a pseudogene. The CDR3 spans 18 residues.

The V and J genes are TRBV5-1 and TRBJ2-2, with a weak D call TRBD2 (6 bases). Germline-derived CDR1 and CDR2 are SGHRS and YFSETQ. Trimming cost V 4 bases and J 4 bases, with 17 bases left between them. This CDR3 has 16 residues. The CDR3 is CASSVLEVGGTGELFF. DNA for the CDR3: TGCGCCAGCAGCGTGTTGGAGGTGGGGGGCACCGGGGAGCTGTTTTTT.